These 30 T cell receptor beta chains originate from one sample sequenced in a study of neoadjuvant anti-PD-1 for oral cavity cancer (dated by TCRdb to 2020 to 2023). In light of the paper, this sample's time point label describes: after neoadjuvant nivolumab, at surgical resection. Libraries were built with the immunoSEQ multiplex PCR assay. What TCRdb holds here is the immuneACCESS table cut down to in-frame rearrangements. Part of the clones is not present; checked against another copy, under half of the missing clones reflect an unresolved V gene, and the others are unexplained. Counted in this sample were more than 13,000 clones; around 70% of them appeared once. The ten most abundant clones make up roughly 2.8% of the sample. Source: PBMCs, taken after nivolumab (anti-PD-1) treatment. All receptors come from a person aged 40-85 years with oral cavity squamous cell carcinoma.

The genes are TRBV2 and TRBJ1-5; 9 positions agree with TRBD1. This CDR3 has 13 amino acids. Trimming took 4 bases from V and 5 from J; bases not matched to a gene: 0. Germline assignment: CDR1 SNHLY and CDR2 FYNNEI. CDR3 bases: TGTGCCAGCAGTGGGACAGGGGATCAGCCCCAGCATTTT. Its protein product is CASSGTGDQPQHF.

The gene calls are TRBV28 and TRBJ1-2; perhaps TRBD1 as D (6 bases). The CDR3 contains 13 residues. V lost 8 bases, J lost 4 bases, and 14 bases lay in between. CDR1 and CDR2 (germline): MDHEN, SYDVKM. The CDR3 protein is CASLGGNTYGYTF. In nucleotides, the CDR3 is TGTGCCAGCCTAGGGGGGAACACCTATGGCTACACCTTC.

This clone was found a few times. The genes are TRBV6-1 and TRBJ2-3; D is uncertain. The CDR3 sequence is 15 residues long. Trimming cost V 3 bases and J 0 bases, with 10 bases left between them. Germline-derived CDR1 and CDR2 are MNHNS and SASEGT. The CDR3 is CASSDLTTSTDTQYF. The CDR3 bases are TGTGCCAGCAGTGACCTTACCACTAGCACAGATACGCAGTATTTT.

This clone was detected only a few times. The gene calls are TRBV10-3 and TRBJ1-1; maybe TRBD1 (5 bases). The germline V and J ends were trimmed by 10 bases and 1 base, with 16 bases remaining between them. The CDR3 totals 14 residues. CDR1 is ENHRY and CDR2 is SYGVKD in the germline V gene. The CDR3 region has the DNA TGTGCCACCACGTCGGGACCGTCGAACACTGAAGCTTTCTTT. Translation: CATTSGPSNTEAFF.

The J gene is TRBJ1-3, the V gene TRBV10-2; perhaps TRBD1 as D (5 bases). Looked up from germline, CDR1 is WSHSY and CDR2 is SAAADI. This CDR3 comprises 14 residues. V was shortened by 0 bases and J by 3 bases, with 6 bases between the two germline ends. The CDR3 reads CASSESRDGNTIYF. The DNA for the CDR3 is TGCGCCAGCAGTGAGTCCAGGGATGGAAACACCATATATTTT.

This clone was detected a few times. The chain uses TRBV27 and TRBJ1-1; possibly TRBD1 for D (5 bases). With 7 bases removed from V and 1 base from J, the gap between germline ends came to 16 bases. CDR1 is MNHEY, CDR2 SMNVEV, per germline (reference sequence). The CDR3 loop spans 15 amino acids. The CDR3 bases are TGTGCCAGCACCCTCACGACCGACAGGAACACTGAAGCTTTCTTT. This sequence encodes CASTLTTDRNTEAFF.

The rearrangement uses TRBV6-5 and TRBJ2-5; TRBD1 matches 7 bases. With V trimmed by 7 bases and J by 5 bases, 10 bases remained unmatched. The CDR3 has 14 amino acids. Germline values: CDR1 MNHEY, CDR2 SVGAGI. The CDR3, as DNA: TGTGCCAGCAACCCAGGGGGTGGTTGGGAGACCCAGTACTTC. It translates to CASNPGGGWETQYF.

The rearrangement joins TRBV10-1 to TRBJ2-2; D is perhaps TRBD2 (5 bases). Germline values: CDR1 WNHNN, CDR2 SYGVQD (reference sequence). This CDR3 region has 15 residues. With 6 bases removed from V and 2 bases from J, the gap between germline ends came to 13 bases. Here the CDR3 reads CASSGGQLNTGELFF. CDR3 sequence (DNA): TGCGCCAGCAGCGGCGGGCAGTTAAACACCGGGGAGCTGTTTTTT.

This chain joins TRBV5-1 and TRBJ2-5; D unclear. Germline V CDR1 and CDR2: SGHRS, YFSETQ. Trimming stripped 4 bases from V and 5 bases from J, with 12 bases between. The CDR3 covers 13 residues. The CDR3 sequence is CASSEIKLETQYF. CDR3 coding DNA: TGCGCCAGCAGCGAGATAAAATTGGAGACCCAGTACTTC.

The chain has TRBV6-5 and TRBJ1-6, with a tentative D call TRBD1 (5 bases). Germline assignment: CDR1 MNHEY and CDR2 SVGAGI. Trimming removed 2 bases at V and 8 bases at J, with 16 bases between. The CDR3 loop spans 16 amino acids. For the CDR3, the DNA is TGTGCCAGCAGTTACGGGGCGGGGCCACCCCATTCACCCCTCCACTTT. Amino acids: CASSYGAGPPHSPLHF.

The rearrangement uses TRBV9 and TRBJ2-6, with TRBD1 matching over 7 bases. The CDR3 length is 18 residues. V was clipped by 3 bases and J by 0 bases; unmatched bases: 9. The germline V gene has CDR1 SGDLS and CDR2 YYNGEE. CDR3 bases: TGTGCCAGCAGCGAAACCGGGACAGCCATCTCTGGGGCCAACGTCCTGACTTTC. This sequence encodes CASSETGTAISGANVLTF.

This clone was seen a handful of times. The chain couples TRBV2 to TRBJ2-2, with 7 bases that match TRBD2. Trimming cost V 4 bases and J 3 bases; bases outside gene matches: 5. The germline CDR1 and CDR2 sequences are SNHLY and FYNNEI. CDR3 size: 15 residues. The CDR3 coding sequence is TGTGCCAGCAGTGTGGCTAGCGGTTACACCGGGGAGCTGTTTTTT. This encodes CASSVASGYTGELFF. Drawing the rest from reference TRBV2 and TRBJ2-2, the complete variable domain is EPEVTQTPSHQVTQMGQEVILRCVPISNHLYFYWYRQILGQKVEFLVSFYNNEISEKSEIFDDQFSVERPDGSNFTLKIRSTKLEDSAMYFCASSVASGYTGELFFGEGSRLTVL.

The chain recombines TRBV29-1 with TRBJ2-2; maybe TRBD1 (6 bases). The V end lost 4 bases, the J end lost 6 bases, and 15 bases lay between the germline ends. There are 14 residues in the CDR3. CDR1 and CDR2 from the germline V gene are SQVTM and ANQGSEA. Written as DNA, the CDR3 is TGCAGCGTTGGTAGGACAGAAGACCCCGGGGAGCTGTTTTTT. Protein: CSVGRTEDPGELFF.

This chain links TRBV7-9 with TRBJ2-7; the D is unclear. The CDR3 has 11 residues. The V and J ends lost 0 bases and 5 bases respectively, with 2 bases between them. Germline lookup yields CDR1 SEHNR and CDR2 FQNEAQ (reference sequence). Here the CDR3 DNA reads TGTGCCAGCAGCTTAGCTAACGAGCAGTACTTC. This sequence encodes CASSLANEQYF.

This chain connects TRBV30 to TRBJ2-5, with D unclear. The germline CDR1 and CDR2 sequences are GTSNPN and SVGIG (reference sequence). V lost 0 bases, J lost 1 base, and 6 bases lay in between. The CDR3 is made up of 13 amino acids. The CDR3 nucleotides are TGTGCCTGGAGTGTACCAGTCCAAGAGACCCAGTACTTC. Encoded protein: CAWSVPVQETQYF. The entire variable domain, with the rest obtained from reference TRBV30 and TRBJ2-5, is as follows: SQTIHQWPATLVQPVGSPLSLECTVEGTSNPNLYWYRQAAGRGLQLLFYSVGIGQISSEVPQNLSASRPQDRQFILSSKKLLLSDSGFYLCAWSVPVQETQYFGPGTRLLVL.

The J gene is TRBJ1-2, the V gene TRBV2, with D perhaps TRBD1 (5 bases). The CDR3 has 15 amino acids. The germline V gene has CDR1 SNHLY and CDR2 FYNNEI. Deletions cut 2 bases from V and 10 bases from J, with 20 bases between. The CDR3 region is CASSEFPSGTTFYTF. CDR3 DNA sequence: TGTGCCAGCAGTGAATTCCCTTCGGGGACTACCTTCTACACCTTC.

V usage is TRBV9 and J usage is TRBJ2-3; no reliable D call. V dropped 4 bases and J dropped 5 bases, with 11 bases sitting between them. In germline, CDR1 is SGDLS, CDR2 YYNGEE. CDR3 length: 13 residues. CDR3 amino acids: CASSSQVEDTQYF. The CDR3 nucleotides are TGTGCCAGCAGCTCGCAGGTCGAAGATACGCAGTATTTT.

The chain has TRBV6-6 and TRBJ1-5; unclear D gene. The germline CDR1 and CDR2 sequences are MNHNY and SVGAGI (reference sequence). V dropped 1 base and J dropped 7 bases, with 8 bases sitting between them. This CDR3 is built from 13 residues. The CDR3 nucleotides are TGTGCCAGCAGTTACTTGGGTGGACAGCCCCAGCATTTT. Encoded protein: CASSYLGGQPQHF.

A few counts support this clone. The V call is TRBV10-2, the J call TRBJ1-2; possibly TRBD1 for D (5 bases). The germline CDR1 and CDR2 sequences are WSHSY and SAAADI. Trimming shortened V by 7 bases and J by 4 bases, and 13 bases separated the two germline ends. The CDR3 runs to 13 residues. The CDR3 sequence is CASKDREIYGYTF. The CDR3 DNA reads as TGCGCCAGCAAAGACAGAGAGATCTATGGCTACACCTTC.

This clone was picked up a small number of times. This chain joins TRBV6-5 and TRBJ2-7, with D possibly TRBD1 on 9 matching bases. CDR1 is MNHEY, CDR2 SVGAGI, per germline. The V and J ends lost 10 bases and 6 bases respectively, with 25 bases between them. The CDR3 is 15 residues long. Here the CDR3 reads CANRAGDRVVGEQYF. The CDR3 coding sequence is TGTGCCAACCGAGCGGGGGACAGGGTCGTCGGCGAGCAGTACTTC.

The chain couples TRBV18 to TRBJ1-2, with D possibly TRBD1 on 5 matching bases. This CDR3 is built from 14 residues. The germline V gene has CDR1 KGHSH and CDR2 LQKENI. V shed 2 bases and J shed 10 bases, with 17 bases lying between them. Here the CDR3 DNA reads TGTGCCAGCTCACCAGAAGCGGGGCAGGGCCACTACACCTTC. Amino acid sequence: CASSPEAGQGHYTF.

V is TRBV5-1 and J is TRBJ2-2; D unresolved. V gave up 4 bases and J gave up 7 bases, with 8 bases separating them. The CDR3 is made up of 12 amino acids. The germline V gene encodes CDR1 SGHRS and CDR2 YFSETQ. The DNA for the CDR3 is TGCGCCAGCAGCACCTTACACGGGGAGCTGTTTTTT. Translating gives CASSTLHGELFF. The full variable domain, rest sourced from reference TRBV5-1 and TRBJ2-2, is KAGVTQTPRYLIKTRGQQVTLSCSPISGHRSVSWYQQTPGQGLQFLFEYFSETQRNKGNFPGRFSGRQFSNSRSEMNVSTLELGDSALYLCASSTLHGELFFGEGSRLTVL.

The V gene is TRBV28, the J gene TRBJ1-2; D possibly corresponds to TRBD1 (6 bases). V dropped 3 bases and J dropped 5 bases, with 16 bases sitting between them. This CDR3 has 15 residues. Germline V CDR1 and CDR2: MDHEN, SYDVKM. The CDR3 sequence: CASSFRARQGYGYTF. The CDR3, as DNA: TGTGCCAGCAGTTTTCGGGCACGCCAGGGGTATGGCTACACCTTC.

CDR3 amino acids: CASSFPGAVQPQHF. The DNA of the CDR3 is TGTGCCAGCAGTTTCCCCGGTGCGGTGCAGCCCCAGCATTTT. V is TRBV28 and J is TRBJ1-5; no clear D. The CDR3 runs 14 residues. Germline values: CDR1 MDHEN, CDR2 SYDVKM. Trimming pared 3 bases from V and 7 bases from J, leaving 13 bases between. The full variable domain, with the rest looked up from reference TRBV28 and TRBJ1-5, is DVKVTQSSRYLVKRTGEKVFLECVQDMDHENMFWYRQDPGLGLRLIYFSYDVKMKEKGDIPEGYSVSREKKERFSLILESASTNQTSMYLCASSFPGAVQPQHFGDGTRLSIL.

The J gene is TRBJ2-5, the V gene TRBV11-1; D is uncertain. CDR1 and CDR2 from the germline V gene are SGHAT and FQDESV (reference sequence). The ends were cut back, 5 bases at V and 2 bases at J, with 12 bases in the middle. The CDR3 totals 14 residues. CDR3 bases: TGTGCCAGCAGCAACCGTTGGGTTCAAGAGACCCAGTACTTC. Protein product: CASSNRWVQETQYF.

CDR3 amino acids: CASSRGQTYEQYF. The CDR3 DNA follows: TGTGCCAGCAGCCGGGGACAGACCTACGAGCAGTACTTC. The chain recombines TRBV7-9 with TRBJ2-7; the match to TRBD1 covers 7 bases. Germline trimming cut 5 bases from V and 2 bases from J; bases unmatched to any gene: 3. This CDR3 comprises 13 residues. CDR1 SEHNR and CDR2 FQNEAQ come from the germline V gene (reference sequence).

This chain uses TRBV5-8 with TRBJ2-3, with D uncertain. The CDR3 is 14 amino acids. V was shortened by 0 bases and J by 2 bases, with 7 bases between the two germline ends. Germline CDR1 SGHTS, CDR2 YDEGEE. The CDR3 reads CASSLGGLTDTQYF. Here the CDR3 DNA reads TGTGCCAGCAGCTTGGGTGGGCTCACAGATACGCAGTATTTT.

The V call is TRBV19, the J call TRBJ1-5; 7 nucleotides agree with TRBD1. The CDR3 loop spans 19 amino acids. CDR1 is LNHDA, CDR2 SQIVND, per germline (reference sequence). V lost 1 base and J lost 3; bases outside the gene matches: 15. This CDR3 is CASSIGYRQGVPYNQPQHF. CDR3 DNA sequence: TGTGCCAGTAGTATAGGGTACAGACAGGGAGTTCCTTACAATCAGCCCCAGCATTTT.

This clone was observed a few times. The V and J genes are TRBV9 and TRBJ1-3; TRBD1 is a possible D gene (6 bases). V lost 4 bases, J lost 8 bases, and 10 bases lay in between. The CDR3 totals 12 residues. Germline assignment: CDR1 SGDLS and CDR2 YYNGEE. CDR3 sequence (DNA): TGTGCCAGCAGCCTACAGGGTGACACCATATATTTT. Protein product: CASSLQGDTIYF.

This sequence joins TRBV5-6 and TRBJ2-3; D possibly matches TRBD1 or TRBD2 (5 bases each). With 1 base removed from V and 0 bases from J, the gap between germline ends came to 12 bases. The CDR3 has 16 residues. In germline, CDR1 is SGHDT, CDR2 YYEEEE. The CDR3 nucleotides read TGTGCCAGCAGCTTGTTGGGACCCTATAGCACAGATACGCAGTATTTT. Residues: CASSLLGPYSTDTQYF.